Reported below is one T cell receptor beta chain. The source of the sample is a study of blood T cell repertoires in COVID-19. Study-level information: The United States, Italy and Spain provided the acute and convalescent COVID-19 samples.

J was trimmed by 4 bases and V by 5 bases; bases with no gene match: 7. The CDR3 loop spans 15 amino acids. Germline V gene sequence: CDR1 SGHAT, CDR2 FQNNGV. Some clones are missing from TCRdb's copy, which holds only in-frame ones; the method was immunoSEQ multiplex PCR. The sample includes tens of thousands of clones, 88% of them seen just once. V usage is TRBV11-2 and J usage is TRBJ2-2; 7 nucleotides line up with TRBD1. This sequence was found in a woman aged 45-65 years with active or convalescent COVID-19. Material for sequencing was peripheral blood. CDR3 sequence reads: CASSLTGAGTGELFF. The CDR3 DNA sequence: TGTGCCAGCAGCCTTACAGGGGCCGGCACCGGGGAGCTGTTTTTT.